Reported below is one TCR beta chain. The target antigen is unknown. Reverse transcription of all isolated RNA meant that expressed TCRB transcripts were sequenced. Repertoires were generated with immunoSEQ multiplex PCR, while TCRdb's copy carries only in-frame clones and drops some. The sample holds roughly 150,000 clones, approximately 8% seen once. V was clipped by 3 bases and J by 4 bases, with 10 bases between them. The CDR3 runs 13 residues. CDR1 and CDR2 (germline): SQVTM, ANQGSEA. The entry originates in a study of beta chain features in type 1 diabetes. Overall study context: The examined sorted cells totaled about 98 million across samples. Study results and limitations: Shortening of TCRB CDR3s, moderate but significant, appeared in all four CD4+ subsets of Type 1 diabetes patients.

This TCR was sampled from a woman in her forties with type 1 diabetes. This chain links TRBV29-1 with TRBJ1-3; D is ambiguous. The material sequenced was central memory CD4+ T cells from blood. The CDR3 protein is CSVDRQSGNTIYF. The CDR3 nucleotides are TGCAGCGTTGATCGACAATCAGGAAACACCATATATTTT.